By sample share, the clone carrying this TCR beta chain is large. As yet, its antigen is unknown. The table came from immunoSEQ multiplex PCR; TCRdb's copy has only in-frame clones and leaves some out. In the table there are roughly 5,200 clones, 70% to 75% of which are singletons. With 5 bases removed from V and 0 bases from J, the gap between germline ends came to 10 bases. The CDR3 spans 15 residues. CDR1 SGHAT and CDR2 FQNNGV come from the germline V gene. This sample is part of a study of chemoradiotherapy in HPV16-positive cancers. Study background: Candidate HPV-specific T-cell clones and common TCR motifs came from functional assays in a couple of HPV16-positive patients.

Broader study findings: During treatment, candidate HPV-specific clones and E7-related motifs expanded in tumor. HPV-responsive T-cell expansion during chemoradiotherapy was linked to improved recurrence-free survival in HPV16-positive patients.

The sample consisted of tumor tissue, taken from a patient who underwent chemoradiotherapy. The TCR sequence derives from a human donor with HPV-associated anogenital cancer. The chain links TRBV11-2 to TRBJ2-2; tentatively, D is TRBD1 (6 bases). CDR3 coding DNA: TGTGCCAGCAGCCCCACAGGGACGAACACCGGGGAGCTGTTTTTT. Translation: CASSPTGTNTGELFF.